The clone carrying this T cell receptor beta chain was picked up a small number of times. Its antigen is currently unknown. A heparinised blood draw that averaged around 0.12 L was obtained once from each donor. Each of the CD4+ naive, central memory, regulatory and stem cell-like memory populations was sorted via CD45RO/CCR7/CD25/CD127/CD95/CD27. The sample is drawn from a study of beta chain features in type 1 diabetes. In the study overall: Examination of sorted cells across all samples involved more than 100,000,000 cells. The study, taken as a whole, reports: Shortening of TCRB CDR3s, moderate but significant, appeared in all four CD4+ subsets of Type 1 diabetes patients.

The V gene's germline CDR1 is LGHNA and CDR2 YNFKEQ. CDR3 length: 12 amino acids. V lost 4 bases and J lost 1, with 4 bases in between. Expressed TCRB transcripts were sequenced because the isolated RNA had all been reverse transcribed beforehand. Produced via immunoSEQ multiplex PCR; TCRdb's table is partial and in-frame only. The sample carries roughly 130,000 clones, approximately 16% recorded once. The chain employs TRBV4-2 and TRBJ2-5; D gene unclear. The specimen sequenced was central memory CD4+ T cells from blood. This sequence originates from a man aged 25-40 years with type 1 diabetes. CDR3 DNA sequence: TGTGCCAGCAGCCGACCCCAAGAGACCCAGTACTTC. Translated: CASSRPQETQYF.